The sequence of this TCR beta chain was determined in a study of cytomegalovirus exposure and HLA in healthy donors. Repertoires were generated with immunoSEQ multiplex PCR, while TCRdb's copy carries only in-frame clones and drops some. The data contain around 63,000 clones, about 90% of them seen just once; the ten biggest clones take up around 1.2%. The CDR3 totals 15 residues. V dropped 0 bases and J dropped 4; count of bases not matched to a gene: 5. The germline V gene encodes CDR1 SGHDT and CDR2 YYEEEE. This sequence joins TRBV5-6 and TRBJ2-3; 7 nucleotides line up with TRBD1. The TCR was taken from a young woman in good health and CMV-seronegative. The sample taken for sequencing was PBMCs. The DNA of the CDR3 is TGTGCCAGCAGCTTGGGAGGGGGCCTGTCAGATACGCAGTATTTT. Translating it yields CASSLGGGLSDTQYF.